This T cell receptor (beta chain) was obtained from a study of cytomegalovirus exposure and HLA in healthy donors listed by TCRdb under 2017. Background on the whole study: According to a later analysis, the approximately 120 validation repertoires were produced on the same platform as the 600 to 850 repertoires of the first cohort. The study aimed to test whether cataloging public T cell receptors could reveal signatures of past pathogen exposure. In addition to the first cohort of 500 to 850 subjects, a separate validation cohort of approximately 130 different subjects was used. To predict cytomegalovirus infection status, the study brought together high-throughput TCR immunosequencing, statistical association of individual TCRs with disease status, and machine learning.

Overall study outcomes, separate from this receptor: It was suggested by the authors that the approach could potentially be generalized to other disease states and immunological phenotypes. A total of around 150 TCR beta chains were listed by the study as associated with cytomegalovirus. The classifier was reported to diagnose cytomegalovirus status with high specificity and sensitivity in both the original and validation cohorts. All 130 or so repertoires were used to score co-occurrence in the validation cohort in a later analysis, because that analysis had no HLA typing for the cohort. In vitro tests confirmed that a few of the cytomegalovirus-associated TCR beta chains recognize cytomegalovirus antigens. A later analysis found that TCRs clustered in the first cohort also tended to co-occur in the 120 validation repertoires, with roughly 95% of cluster scores above 0. Across donors, most TCR sequences were observed very rarely, whereas some public TCRs were present in many individuals.

The donors belonged to the validation cohort of about 110 subjects, which was separate from the approximately 660-subject first cohort. The CDR3 sequence holds 19 residues, the cysteine and phenylalanine included. Only the CDR3 region is kept as DNA, spanning 57 bases read in frame from base 1. The junction carries 21 bases between V and J, which are trimmed by 0 bases and 2 bases respectively. Based on the germline V gene, the CDR1 and CDR2 sequences are SGHTS and YDEGEE. Notes on this clone: The antigen this receptor binds is unknown. No base quality information exists; no much larger clone differs at one position.

Library generation was performed with the immunoSEQ multiplex PCR assay. For the original study's pipeline: A statistical classification framework was developed to diagnose cytomegalovirus status using the catalog of TCR beta chain sequences. TCRdb took this table from immuneACCESS and kept in-frame rearrangements with V and J called. Such tables lack part of the clones; where checked against another copy, unresolved V genes explain under half of the gap, and the rest is unexplained. That table furnishes V, J and clone size, whereas the DNA furnished D and trimming. The sample table contains approximately 280,000 clones; only one count was recorded for more than 75% of them. The top ten hold about 0.99% of the sample.

The specimen sequenced was PBMCs. This TCR derives from a woman between 18 and 29 years old in good health and CMV-seronegative. This chain joins TRBV5-8 to TRBJ2-1; the D gene assignment is ambiguous. CDR3 region: CASSLERNTFHGPYNEQFF. The sequenced DNA is TGTGCCAGCAGCTTGGAGAGGAACACCTTTCACGGCCCCTACAATGAGCAGTTCTTC.